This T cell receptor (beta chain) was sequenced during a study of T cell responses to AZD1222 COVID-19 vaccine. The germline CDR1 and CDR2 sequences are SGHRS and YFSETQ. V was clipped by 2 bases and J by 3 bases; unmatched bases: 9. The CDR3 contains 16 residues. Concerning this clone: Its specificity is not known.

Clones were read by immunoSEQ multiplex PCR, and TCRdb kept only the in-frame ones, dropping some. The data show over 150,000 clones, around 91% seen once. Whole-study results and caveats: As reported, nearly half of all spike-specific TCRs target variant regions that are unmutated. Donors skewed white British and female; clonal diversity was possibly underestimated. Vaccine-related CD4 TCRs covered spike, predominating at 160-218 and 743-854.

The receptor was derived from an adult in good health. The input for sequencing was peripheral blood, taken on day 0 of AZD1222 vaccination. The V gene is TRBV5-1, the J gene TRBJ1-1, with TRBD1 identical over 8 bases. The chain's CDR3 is CASSLFYTGGDTEAFF. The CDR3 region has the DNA TGCGCCAGCAGCTTATTTTACACAGGGGGGGACACTGAAGCTTTCTTT.